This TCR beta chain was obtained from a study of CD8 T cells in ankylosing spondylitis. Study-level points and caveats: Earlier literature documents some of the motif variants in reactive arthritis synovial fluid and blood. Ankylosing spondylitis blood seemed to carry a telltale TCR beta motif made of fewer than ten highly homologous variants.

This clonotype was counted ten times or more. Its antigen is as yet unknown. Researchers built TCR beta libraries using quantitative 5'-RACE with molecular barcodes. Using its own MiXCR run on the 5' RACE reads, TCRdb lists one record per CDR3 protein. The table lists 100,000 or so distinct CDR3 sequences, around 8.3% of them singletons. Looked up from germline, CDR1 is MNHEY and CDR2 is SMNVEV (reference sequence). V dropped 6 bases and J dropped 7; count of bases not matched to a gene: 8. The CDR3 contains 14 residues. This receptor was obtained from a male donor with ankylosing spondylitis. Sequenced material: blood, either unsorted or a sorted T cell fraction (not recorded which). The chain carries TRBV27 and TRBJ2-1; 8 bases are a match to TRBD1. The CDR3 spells CASSPWTGWNEQFF. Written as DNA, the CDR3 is TGTGCCAGCAGCCCTTGGACAGGGTGGAATGAGCAGTTCTTC.